This T cell receptor (beta chain) was sequenced for a study of Graves' ophthalmopathy and Graves' hyperthyroidism. Moderate-to-severe activity, CAS ≥3, NOSPECS ≥4 and a duration under 3 months were seen in donors with ophthalmopathy. As the template, RNA transcripts were used to amplify TCR beta CDR3 regions. HTBI-primed RT-PCR formed the first round, and a multiplex PCR formed the second. TCRdb fed the multiplex PCR reads into MiXCR, producing one record per CDR3 protein. The sample contains 500,000 to 800,000 distinct CDR3 sequences, roughly two fifths of which appear only once. Study-wide results and caveats: Clonotypes were expanded in thyroid at above 0.001 frequency, and most also appeared in blood.

Comments on this clonotype: No antigen is known for it.

This CDR3 contains 15 residues. CDR1 is MGHRA, CDR2 YSYEKL, per germline. Trimming took off 0 bases at V and 4 bases at J, with 13 bases between the two ends. The receptor's source is an adult man with Graves' ophthalmopathy. This chain uses TRBV4-1 with TRBJ2-7, with D perhaps TRBD2 (5 bases). The sequencing input was peripheral blood. CDR3 sequence: CASSQDSVGLYEQYF. The CDR3 DNA follows: TGCGCCAGCAGCCAAGATAGCGTCGGCCTTTACGAGCAGTACTTC.